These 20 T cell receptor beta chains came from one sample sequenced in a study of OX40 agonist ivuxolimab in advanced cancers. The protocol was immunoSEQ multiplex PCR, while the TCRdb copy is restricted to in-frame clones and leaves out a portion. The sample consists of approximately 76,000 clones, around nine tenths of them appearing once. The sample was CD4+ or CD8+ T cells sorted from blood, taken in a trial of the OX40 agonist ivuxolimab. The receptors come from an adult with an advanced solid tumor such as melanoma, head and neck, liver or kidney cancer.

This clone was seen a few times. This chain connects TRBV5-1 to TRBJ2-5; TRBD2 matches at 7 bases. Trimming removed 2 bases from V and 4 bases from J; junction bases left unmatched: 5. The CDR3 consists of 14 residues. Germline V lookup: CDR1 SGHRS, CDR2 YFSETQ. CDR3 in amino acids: CASSFSSGGETQYF. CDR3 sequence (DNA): TGCGCCAGCAGCTTTTCCTCGGGGGGAGAGACCCAGTACTTC.

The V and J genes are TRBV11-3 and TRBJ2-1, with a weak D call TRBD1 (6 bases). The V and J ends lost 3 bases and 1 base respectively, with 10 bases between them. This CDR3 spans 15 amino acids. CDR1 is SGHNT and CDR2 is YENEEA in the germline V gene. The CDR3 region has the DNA TGTGCCAGCAGCTTCCTAGGGGGTTCCTACAATGAGCAGTTCTTC. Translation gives CASSFLGGSYNEQFF.

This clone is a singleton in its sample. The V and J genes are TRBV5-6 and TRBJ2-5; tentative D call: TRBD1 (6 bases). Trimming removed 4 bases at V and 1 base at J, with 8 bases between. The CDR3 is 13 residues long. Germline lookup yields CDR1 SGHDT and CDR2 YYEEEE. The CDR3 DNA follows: TGTGCCAGCAGCCCAGGGGTCCAAGAGACCCAGTACTTC. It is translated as CASSPGVQETQYF. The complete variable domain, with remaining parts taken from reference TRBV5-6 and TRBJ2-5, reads DAGVTQSPTHLIKTRGQQVTLRCSPKSGHDTVSWYQQALGQGPQFIFQYYEEEERQRGNFPDRFSGHQFPNYSSELNVNALLLGDSALYLCASSPGVQETQYFGPGTRLLVL.

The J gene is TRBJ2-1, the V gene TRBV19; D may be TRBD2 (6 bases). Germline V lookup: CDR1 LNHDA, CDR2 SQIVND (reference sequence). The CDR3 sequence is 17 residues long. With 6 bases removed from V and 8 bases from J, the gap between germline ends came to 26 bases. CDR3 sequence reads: CASSPWWGRGLEDEQFF. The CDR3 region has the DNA TGTGCCAGTAGCCCCTGGTGGGGACGGGGACTCGAAGATGAGCAGTTCTTC.

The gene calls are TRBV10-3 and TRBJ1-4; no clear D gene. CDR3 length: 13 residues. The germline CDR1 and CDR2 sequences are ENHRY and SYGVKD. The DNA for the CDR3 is TGTGCGTCGATGAGAGCACTTAATGAAAAACTGTTTTTT. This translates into CASMRALNEKLFF.

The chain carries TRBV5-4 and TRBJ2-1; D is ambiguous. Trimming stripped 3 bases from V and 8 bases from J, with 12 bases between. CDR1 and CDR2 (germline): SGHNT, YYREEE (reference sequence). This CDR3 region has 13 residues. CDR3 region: CASSSPRRDEQFF. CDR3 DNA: TGTGCCAGCAGCTCGCCGCGACGGGATGAGCAGTTCTTC.

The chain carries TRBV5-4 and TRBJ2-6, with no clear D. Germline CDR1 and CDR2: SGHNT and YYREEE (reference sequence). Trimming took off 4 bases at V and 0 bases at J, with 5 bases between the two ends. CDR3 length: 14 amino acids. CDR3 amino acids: CASSRDSGANVLTF. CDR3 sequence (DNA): TGTGCCAGCAGCAGGGACTCTGGGGCCAACGTCCTGACTTTC.

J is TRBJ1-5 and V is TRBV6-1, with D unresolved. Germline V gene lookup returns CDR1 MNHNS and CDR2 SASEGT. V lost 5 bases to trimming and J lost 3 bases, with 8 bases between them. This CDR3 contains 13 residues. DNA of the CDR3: TGTGCCAGCAGTCCCATTATCAATCAGCCCCAGCATTTT. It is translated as CASSPIINQPQHF.

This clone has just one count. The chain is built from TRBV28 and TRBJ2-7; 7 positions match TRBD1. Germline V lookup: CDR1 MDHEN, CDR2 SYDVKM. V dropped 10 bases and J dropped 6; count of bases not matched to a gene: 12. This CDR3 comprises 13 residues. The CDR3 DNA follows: TGTGCCACCCGACAGGGTGGGCGTGCCGAGCAGTACTTC. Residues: CATRQGGRAEQYF.

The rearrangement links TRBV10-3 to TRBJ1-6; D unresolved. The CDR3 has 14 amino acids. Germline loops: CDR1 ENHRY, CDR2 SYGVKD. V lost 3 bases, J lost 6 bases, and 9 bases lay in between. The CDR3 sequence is CAISEREVNSPLHF. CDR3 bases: TGTGCCATCAGTGAAAGGGAGGTTAATTCACCCCTCCACTTT.

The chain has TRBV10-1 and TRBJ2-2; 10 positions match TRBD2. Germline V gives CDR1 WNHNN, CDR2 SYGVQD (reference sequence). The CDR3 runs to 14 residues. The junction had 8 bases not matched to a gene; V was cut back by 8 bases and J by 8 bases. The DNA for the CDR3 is TGCGCCAGCTCACCAGCGGGAGGGCCGGGGGAGCTGTTTTTT. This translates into CASSPAGGPGELFF.

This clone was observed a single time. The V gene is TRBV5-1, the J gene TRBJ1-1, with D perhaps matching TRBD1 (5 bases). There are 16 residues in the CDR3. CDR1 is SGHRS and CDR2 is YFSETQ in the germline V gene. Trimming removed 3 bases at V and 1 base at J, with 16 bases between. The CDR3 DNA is TGCGCCAGCAGCTCCCCCGGGGCCAGGAGGAACACTGAAGCTTTCTTT. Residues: CASSSPGARRNTEAFF.

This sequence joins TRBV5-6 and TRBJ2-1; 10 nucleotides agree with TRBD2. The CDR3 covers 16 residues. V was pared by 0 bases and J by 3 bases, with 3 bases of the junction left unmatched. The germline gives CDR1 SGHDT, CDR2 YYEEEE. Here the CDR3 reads CASSLERLAGYNEQFF. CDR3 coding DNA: TGTGCCAGCAGCTTGGAACGACTAGCGGGCTACAATGAGCAGTTCTTC.

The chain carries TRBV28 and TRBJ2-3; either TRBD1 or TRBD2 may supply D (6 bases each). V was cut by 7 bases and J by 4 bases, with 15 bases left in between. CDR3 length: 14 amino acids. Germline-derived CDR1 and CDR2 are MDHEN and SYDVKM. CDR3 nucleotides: TGTGCCAGCAATGAGGGGGGCGCAGCAGATACGCAGTATTTT. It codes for CASNEGGAADTQYF. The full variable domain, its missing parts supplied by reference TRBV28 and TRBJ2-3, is DVKVTQSSRYLVKRTGEKVFLECVQDMDHENMFWYRQDPGLGLRLIYFSYDVKMKEKGDIPEGYSVSREKKERFSLILESASTNQTSMYLCASNEGGAADTQYFGPGTRLTVL.

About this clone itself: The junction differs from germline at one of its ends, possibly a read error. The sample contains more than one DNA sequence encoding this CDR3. The CDR3 coding sequence is TGCGCCTGGACCCGAGCAACTAATGAAAAACTGTTTTTT. This sequence encodes CAWTRATNEKLFF. The chain is built from TRBV30 and TRBJ1-4, with D hard to call. Germline V lookup: CDR1 GTSNPN, CDR2 SVGIG (reference sequence). This CDR3 region has 13 residues.

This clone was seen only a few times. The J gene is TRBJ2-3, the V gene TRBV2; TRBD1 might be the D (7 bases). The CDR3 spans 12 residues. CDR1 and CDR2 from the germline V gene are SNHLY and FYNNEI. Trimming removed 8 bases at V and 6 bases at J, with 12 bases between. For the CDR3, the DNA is TGTGCCAGCCTGCCAGGGGGGGATACGCAGTATTTT. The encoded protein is CASLPGGDTQYF.

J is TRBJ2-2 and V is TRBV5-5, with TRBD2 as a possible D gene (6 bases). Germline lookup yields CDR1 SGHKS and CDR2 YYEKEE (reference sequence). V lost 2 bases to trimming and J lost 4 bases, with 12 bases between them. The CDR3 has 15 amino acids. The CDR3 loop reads CASSFEGAGTGELFF. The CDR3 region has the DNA TGTGCCAGCAGCTTTGAGGGAGCGGGCACCGGGGAGCTGTTTTTT.

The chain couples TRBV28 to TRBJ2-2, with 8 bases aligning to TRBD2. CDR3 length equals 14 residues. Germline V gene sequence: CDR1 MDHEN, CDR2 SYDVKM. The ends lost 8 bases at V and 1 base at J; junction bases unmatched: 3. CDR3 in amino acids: CASRSGGNTGELFF. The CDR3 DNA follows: TGTGCCAGCCGGAGCGGGGGGAACACCGGGGAGCTGTTTTTT.

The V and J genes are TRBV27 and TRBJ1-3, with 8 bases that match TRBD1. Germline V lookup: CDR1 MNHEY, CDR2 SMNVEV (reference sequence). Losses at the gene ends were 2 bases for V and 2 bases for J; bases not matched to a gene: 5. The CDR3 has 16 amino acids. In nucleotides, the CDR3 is TGTGCCAGCAGTTTAAAATACAGGGGGACTGGAAACACCATATATTTT. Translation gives CASSLKYRGTGNTIYF.

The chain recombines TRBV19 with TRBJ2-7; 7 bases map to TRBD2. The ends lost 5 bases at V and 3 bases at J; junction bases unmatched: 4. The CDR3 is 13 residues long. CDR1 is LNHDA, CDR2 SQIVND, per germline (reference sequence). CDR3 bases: TGTGCCAGTAGTGGTGCTAGCGGCTACGAGCAGTACTTC. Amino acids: CASSGASGYEQYF.